One and the same sample provided the 27 T cell receptor beta chains below, sequenced in a study of T cells in Graves' hyperthyroidism and ophthalmopathy. Amplification targeted TCR beta CDR3 regions from RNA transcripts. TCR CDR3 regions were first amplified by RT-PCR with HTBI primers. TCRdb redid the calling of the multiplex PCR reads with MiXCR, one entry per CDR3 protein. The table includes a few hundred thousand distinct CDR3 sequences, 15% detected once. Source material: blood. The receptors derive from a woman younger than 45 with Graves' hyperthyroidism.

This clonotype appeared a few times. CDR3 bases: TGTGCCAGCAGTTTGTTAGGGCTTGAAGCTTTCTTT. Protein sequence: CASSLLGLEAFF. This chain connects TRBV28 to TRBJ1-1; D remains unclear. This CDR3 has 12 amino acids. Per germline, CDR1 MDHEN and CDR2 SYDVKM. Trimming removed 3 bases from V and 7 bases from J, with 9 bases in between.

The sample holds a few counts of this clonotype. The CDR3 nucleotides read TGTGCCAGCAGCTGGGGGGGACAGGGTAACACCGGGGAGCTGTTTTTT. Translating it yields CASSWGGQGNTGELFF. The chain links TRBV6-1 to TRBJ2-2, with 9 bases lining up with TRBD1. The germline V gene encodes CDR1 MNHNS and CDR2 SASEGT. The ends lost 6 bases at V and 2 bases at J; junction bases unmatched: 7. The CDR3 runs 16 residues.

Note on this clonotype: A much larger clone differs by one base, so this may be a read error. The rearrangement links TRBV3-1 to TRBJ2-3; D is perhaps TRBD2 (5 bases). The V and J ends lost 1 base and 4 bases respectively, with 9 bases between them. Germline CDR1 and CDR2: LGHDT and YNNKEL (reference sequence). The CDR3 extends over 14 amino acids. The CDR3 coding sequence is TGTGCCAGCAGCCAAGGTCGCGGGTCAGATACGCAGTATTTT. This codes for CASSQGRGSDTQYF.

This clonotype was found a few times. This chain uses TRBV7-9 with TRBJ1-4; weak D call: TRBD1 (6 bases). Trimming pared 5 bases from V and 4 bases from J, leaving 11 bases between. This CDR3 is built from 14 residues. Germline V gives CDR1 SEHNR, CDR2 FQNEAQ (reference sequence). The CDR3 DNA reads as TGTGCCAGCAGCCCTACAGGGTATAATGAAAAACTGTTTTTT. This encodes CASSPTGYNEKLFF.

The chain carries TRBV10-1 and TRBJ2-1; D is undetermined. Trimming left V 8 bases short and J 5 bases short, with 10 bases between. Germline CDR1 reads WNHNN; CDR2 reads SYGVQD (reference sequence). This CDR3 spans 12 amino acids. The CDR3 spells CASQDADNEQFF. DNA of the CDR3: TGCGCCAGCCAGGACGCCGACAATGAGCAGTTCTTC.

This clonotype was observed many times. The chain links TRBV12-3 or TRBV12-4 to TRBJ2-7; 7 positions match TRBD1. This CDR3 is built from 14 residues. J was trimmed by 3 bases and V by 7 bases; bases with no gene match: 9. CDR3 DNA sequence: TGTGCCAGCACCCTCCGACAGGGAGACTACGAGCAGTACTTC. Encoded protein: CASTLRQGDYEQYF.

This clonotype was counted many times. CDR3 sequence: CASIRTGADTQYF. The CDR3 DNA sequence: TGTGCCAGCATCCGGACGGGAGCAGATACGCAGTATTTT. V and J are TRBV27 and TRBJ2-3, with a weak D call TRBD2 (6 bases). The germline CDR1 and CDR2 sequences are MNHEY and SMNVEV (reference sequence). This CDR3 is 13 amino acids long. V was clipped by 7 bases and J by 4 bases, with 12 bases between them.

This chain links TRBV6-1 with TRBJ2-1; 8 bases align to TRBD1. CDR3 length equals 14 residues. The germline V gene encodes CDR1 MNHNS and CDR2 SASEGT. V trimming: 10 bases; J trimming: 1 base; junction bases outside the gene matches: 6. The DNA for the CDR3 is TGTGCCACCGTCCGGACAGGGTCCTACAATGAGCAGTTCTTC. Amino acid sequence: CATVRTGSYNEQFF.

This clonotype was detected ten times or more. This chain connects TRBV19 to TRBJ1-5; D ambiguous. Germline-derived CDR1 and CDR2 are LNHDA and SQIVND (reference sequence). Trimming took 8 bases from V and 3 from J, leaving 14 bases between them. This CDR3 has 14 residues. The CDR3 spells CASERIGVNQPQHF. CDR3 in DNA: TGTGCCAGTGAGAGGATCGGGGTCAATCAGCCCCAGCATTTT.

This chain links TRBV10-3 with TRBJ1-2, with a possible D match to TRBD1 (5 bases). There are 14 residues in the CDR3. Trimming cost V 10 bases and J 0 bases, with 15 bases left between them. Germline V CDR1 and CDR2: ENHRY, SYGVKD. The CDR3 loop reads CATEGTESNYGYTF. DNA of the CDR3: TGTGCCACGGAGGGGACTGAGTCTAACTATGGCTACACCTTC.

This clonotype was recorded at least ten times. The V and J genes are TRBV12-3 or TRBV12-4 and TRBJ2-7, with a tentative D call TRBD2 (5 bases). V shed 5 bases and J shed 3 bases, with 11 bases lying between them. CDR3 length equals 13 residues. The CDR3 DNA follows: TGTGCCAGCAGTACGGGGATCTTCTACGAGCAGTACTTC. Translation: CASSTGIFYEQYF.

In its sample, this clonotype was seen a few times. This sequence joins TRBV7-2 and TRBJ2-1, with 9 bases identical to TRBD2. Trimming took 7 bases from V and 6 from J; bases not matched to a gene: 10. CDR1 is SGHTA, CDR2 FQGNSA, per germline. This CDR3 spans 15 amino acids. The CDR3 sequence: CASTPSGGRSNEQFF. The CDR3 nucleotides read TGTGCCAGCACCCCGAGCGGGGGGAGGAGCAATGAGCAGTTCTTC. The full variable domain, its missing parts supplied by reference TRBV7-2 and TRBJ2-1, is GAGVSQSPSNKVTEKGKDVELRCDPISGHTALYWYRQSLGQGLEFLIYFQGNSAPDKSGLPSDRFSAERTGGSVSTLTIQRTQQEDSAVYLCASTPSGGRSNEQFFGPGTRLTVL.

In this sample, this clonotype turned up many times. CDR3 region: CASSYSTSGQETQYF. The CDR3 DNA follows: TGTGCCAGCAGTTACTCGACTAGCGGGCAAGAGACCCAGTACTTC. V usage is TRBV6-5 and J usage is TRBJ2-5, with TRBD2 identical over 10 bases. From germline, CDR1 is MNHEY and CDR2 SVGAGI. The CDR3 extends over 15 amino acids. The ends lost 0 bases at V and 2 bases at J; junction bases unmatched: 0.

The chain has TRBV20-1 and TRBJ2-3; D is undetermined. There are 13 residues in the CDR3. The V end lost 5 bases, the J end lost 0 bases, and 9 bases lay between the germline ends. Per germline, CDR1 DFQATT and CDR2 SNEGSKA (reference sequence). DNA for the CDR3: TGCAGTGCTCCCCTCCCTAGCACAGATACGCAGTATTTT. Protein product: CSAPLPSTDTQYF.

Remarks on this clonotype: With a much larger clone just one base away, this may be a read error. No conserved phenylalanine or tryptophan ends this CDR3, so it is likely a read error. This sequence joins TRBV5-1 and TRBJ2-3, with 10 bases that match TRBD2. This CDR3 contains 14 residues. The germline gives CDR1 SGHRS, CDR2 YFSETQ. The J segment lost 5 bases and the V segment lost 2 bases, leaving 2 bases of the junction unmatched. The CDR3 reads CASSLSGRGDTQYS. The CDR3 DNA follows: TGCGCCAGCAGCTTAAGCGGGAGGGGAGATACGCAGTATTCT.

The rearrangement uses TRBV9 and TRBJ2-3, with no clear D. Germline V gene data show CDR1 as SGDLS and CDR2 as YYNGEE. The CDR3 totals 13 residues. V gave up 7 bases and J gave up 0 bases, with 9 bases separating them. The CDR3 protein is CASAVLSTDTQYF. The CDR3 DNA reads as TGTGCCAGCGCGGTCTTGAGCACAGATACGCAGTATTTT.

This clonotype appeared a few times. V gene TRBV29-1 combines with J gene TRBJ2-3; the match to TRBD2 covers 12 bases. The CDR3 spans 14 residues. Germline assignment: CDR1 SQVTM and CDR2 ANQGSEA. The trim removed 6 bases at V and 7 bases at J, leaving 8 bases unmatched. The CDR3 DNA sequence: TGCAGCGTGAGGACTAGCGGGGCCGCAAATACGCAGTATTTT. This gives the protein CSVRTSGAANTQYF.

V and J are TRBV18 and TRBJ2-7, with TRBD1 matching 9 bases. The CDR3 consists of 13 residues. The V gene's germline CDR1 is KGHSH and CDR2 LQKENI. The ends lost 3 bases at V and 6 bases at J; junction bases unmatched: 3. Here the CDR3 DNA reads TGTGCCAGCTCACCGGGACAGGGCTTCGAGCAGTACTTC. Translated: CASSPGQGFEQYF.

This clonotype was counted ten times or more. The J gene is TRBJ2-7, the V gene TRBV29-1; perhaps TRBD1 as D (6 bases). Between the trimmed V and J ends, which lost 7 bases and 2 bases, there was a span of 15 bases. The germline V gene has CDR1 SQVTM and CDR2 ANQGSEA. The CDR3 consists of 13 residues. In nucleotides, the CDR3 is TGCAGCGCCAGGGACACGTACCCCTACGAGCAGTACTTC. Translated: CSARDTYPYEQYF.

This clonotype was detected ten times or more. V gene TRBV6-1 combines with J gene TRBJ2-7; TRBD1 aligns across 8 bases. Germline CDR1 reads MNHNS; CDR2 reads SASEGT. This CDR3 region has 15 residues. V was clipped by 5 bases and J by 2 bases; unmatched bases: 8. The CDR3 is CASSPDRGHTYEQYF. The CDR3 DNA sequence: TGTGCCAGCAGTCCTGACAGGGGACATACCTACGAGCAGTACTTC.

This chain links TRBV28 with TRBJ1-5; no definite D call. The germline CDR1 and CDR2 sequences are MDHEN and SYDVKM. V was shortened by 3 bases and J by 7 bases, with 22 bases between the two germline ends. The CDR3 contains 17 residues. CDR3 sequence reads: CASSFLSGTSEGQPQHF. The DNA for the CDR3 is TGTGCCAGCAGTTTCTTATCGGGAACGAGTGAGGGACAGCCCCAGCATTTT.

The sample holds many counts of this clonotype. V gene TRBV10-3 combines with J gene TRBJ2-1; 12 bases map to TRBD2. The CDR3 covers 15 residues. J gave up 6 bases and V 4 bases, and 4 bases lay outside the gene matches. From germline, CDR1 is ENHRY and CDR2 SYGVKD. The CDR3 DNA reads as TGTGCCATCAGTGCCCTAGCGGGAGGGCCCAATGAGCAGTTCTTC. Translating it yields CAISALAGGPNEQFF.

This clonotype has a handful of counts. The chain carries TRBV14 and TRBJ2-1; D remains ambiguous. Trimming took off 0 bases at V and 0 bases at J, with 9 bases between the two ends. Germline lookup yields CDR1 SGHDN and CDR2 FVKESK. The CDR3 is 16 residues long. This chain's CDR3 is CASSQDLMSSYNEQFF. The CDR3 DNA reads as TGTGCCAGCAGCCAAGATTTAATGAGCTCCTACAATGAGCAGTTCTTC.

There are many counts of this clonotype. The rearrangement uses TRBV27 and TRBJ1-2; 7 bases align to TRBD1. Trimming removed 2 bases from V and 6 bases from J; junction bases left unmatched: 12. The CDR3 totals 16 residues. From germline, CDR1 is MNHEY and CDR2 SMNVEV (reference sequence). CDR3 DNA: TGTGCCAGCAGTTTAACTATTGGGGGCGGGACAGATGGCTACACCTTC. Translated, it gives CASSLTIGGGTDGYTF.

This clonotype was recorded many times. The rearrangement joins TRBV28 to TRBJ1-2, with a weak D call TRBD1 (6 bases). The ends were cut back, 3 bases at V and 4 bases at J, with 9 bases in the middle. The CDR3 length is 13 residues. CDR1 and CDR2 (germline): MDHEN, SYDVKM. The DNA for the CDR3 is TGTGCCAGCAGTTTCGGACAGAGCTATGGCTACACCTTC. This translates into CASSFGQSYGYTF.

CDR3 residues: CASSLRVETEAFF. The CDR3 nucleotides are TGTGCCAGCAGTTTAAGGGTGGAAACTGAAGCTTTCTTT. V and J are TRBV28 and TRBJ1-1; no clear D. V shed 2 bases and J shed 5 bases, with 9 bases lying between them. This CDR3 region has 13 residues. CDR1 and CDR2 from the germline V gene are MDHEN and SYDVKM.

This clonotype was seen at least ten times. The rearrangement joins TRBV10-3 to TRBJ2-5, with 7 bases aligning to TRBD2. Germline V gene data show CDR1 as ENHRY and CDR2 as SYGVKD. The CDR3 is 14 residues long. The V segment lost 3 bases and the J segment 2 bases; nucleotides outside the gene matches: 3. CDR3 bases: TGTGCCATCAGTGATTTGGGGGGGCAAGAGACCCAGTACTTC. Its protein is CAISDLGGQETQYF.